These T cell receptor beta chains were read from a single sample in a study of identical twins. One entry per CDR3 protein, called by TCRdb with MiXCR from the 5' RACE reads. The sample yields roughly 230,000 distinct CDR3 sequences, about 8.3% seen once. This sample also belongs to another study, concerning yellow fever vaccine responses in identical twins.

The sample was CD8+ T cells sorted from blood. The receptors here all came from a woman between 18 and 29 years old in good health. CDR3s include the opening cysteine and the closing phenylalanine or tryptophan. A D gene is named only where the DNA matches it firmly. For some rows the clone size is stated as once, few or many, or as a class when expanded; others skip it.

clone size: .
J gene: TRBJ2-1
V gene: TRBV11-2
D gene: .
CDR3 DNA: TGTGCCAGCAGCGAGTGGGGGGGCGGCTATGAGCAGTTCTTC
CDR3 protein: CASSEWGGGYEQFF

clone size: few
J gene: TRBJ2-1
V gene: TRBV29-1
D gene: .
CDR3 DNA: TGCAGCACCAGACCAGCGGCTTACAATGAGCAGTTCTTC
CDR3 protein: CSTRPAAYNEQFF

clone size: few
J gene: TRBJ2-7
V gene: TRBV7-9
D gene: TRBD1
CDR3 DNA: TGTGCCAGCAGCTCGCAAATCGGGACAGGGGGCGGCGAGCAGTACTTC
CDR3 protein: CASSSQIGTGGGEQYF

clone size: many
J gene: TRBJ2-5
V gene: TRBV29-1
D gene: .
CDR3 DNA: TGCAGCGCCACTCGCGAGACCCAGTACTTC
CDR3 protein: CSATRETQYF

clone size: .
J gene: TRBJ2-1
V gene: TRBV11-2
D gene: TRBD2
CDR3 DNA: TGTGCCAGCAGCTTAGGCGGGGGGGCCAGTGAGCAGTTCTTC
CDR3 protein: CASSLGGGASEQFF

clone size: many
J gene: TRBJ2-1
V gene: TRBV5-1
D gene: TRBD2
CDR3 DNA: TGCGCCAGCAGCCTGCGGGGGGCCTACAATGAGCAGTTCTTC
CDR3 protein: CASSLRGAYNEQFF

clone size: .
J gene: TRBJ2-2
V gene: TRBV15
D gene: .
CDR3 DNA: .
CDR3 protein: CAISAPGGYLGGELFFF

clone size: .
J gene: TRBJ2-2
V gene: TRBV4-1
D gene: .
CDR3 DNA: TGCGCCAGCGGGGGTCACACCGGGGAGCTGTTTTTT
CDR3 protein: CASGGHTGELFF

clone size: few
J gene: TRBJ2-7
V gene: TRBV7-9
D gene: TRBD2
CDR3 DNA: TGTGCCAGCACCTCGTGGGTAGCGGGAGAAGAGCAGTACTTC
CDR3 protein: CASTSWVAGEEQYF

clone size: many
J gene: TRBJ1-5
V gene: TRBV12-3/TRBV12-4
D gene: TRBD1
CDR3 DNA: TGTGCCAGCAGCTCCCAGGGGGCCCTCAATCAGCCCCAGCATTTT
CDR3 protein: CASSSQGALNQPQHF

clone size: few
J gene: TRBJ2-1
V gene: TRBV4-2
D gene: .
CDR3 DNA: TGTGCCAGCAGCCTAGATGGGGGGACAGCCTCCTACAATGAGCAGTTCTTC
CDR3 protein: CASSLDGGTASYNEQFF

clone size: few
J gene: TRBJ2-1
V gene: TRBV20-1
D gene: TRBD2
CDR3 DNA: TGCAGTGCTAGACAAAGCGGGATTCCCTACAATGAGCAGTTCTTC
CDR3 protein: CSARQSGIPYNEQFF

clone size: few
J gene: TRBJ2-3
V gene: TRBV29-1
D gene: .
CDR3 DNA: TGCAGCGTTGTTAGGCCGACACCCACAGATACGCAGTATTTT
CDR3 protein: CSVVRPTPTDTQYF

clone size: .
J gene: TRBJ2-7
V gene: TRBV5-6
D gene: .
CDR3 DNA: TGTGCCAGCAGCTTAGGGGCCGGGAACCCGGAGGGCTTC
CDR3 protein: CASSLGAGNPEGF

clone size: many
J gene: TRBJ2-3
V gene: TRBV29-1
D gene: .
CDR3 DNA: TGCAGCGTTGAAGATCAGGGGAGGGGGCTCACAGATACGCAGTATTTT
CDR3 protein: CSVEDQGRGLTDTQYF

clone size: .
J gene: TRBJ2-7
V gene: TRBV4-3
D gene: .
CDR3 DNA: TGCGCCAGCAGCCAAGATAGGTCGGGCTACGAGCAGTACTTC
CDR3 protein: CASSQDRSGYEQYF

clone size: .
J gene: TRBJ2-1
V gene: TRBV11-2
D gene: .
CDR3 DNA: TGTGCCAGCAGCTCGGGAGACAATGAGCAGTTCTTC
CDR3 protein: CASSSGDNEQFF

clone size: many
J gene: TRBJ1-1
V gene: TRBV6-2/TRBV6-3
D gene: .
CDR3 DNA: TGTGCCAGCAGTTCCCTGCTTGAACAGCGGAACACTGAAGCTTTCTTT
CDR3 protein: CASSSLLEQRNTEAFF

clone size: few
J gene: TRBJ2-3
V gene: TRBV7-6
D gene: .
CDR3 DNA: TGTGCCAGCAGCTTCGGTTTAGCGGACGCAGATACGCAGTATTTT
CDR3 protein: CASSFGLADADTQYF

clone size: many
J gene: TRBJ2-7
V gene: TRBV27
D gene: .
CDR3 DNA: TGTGCCAGCACCCCTAATCGGGGATCCATGGGAGGCGAGCAGTACTTC
CDR3 protein: CASTPNRGSMGGEQYF

clone size: few
J gene: TRBJ2-3
V gene: TRBV7-2
D gene: TRBD2
CDR3 DNA: TGTGCCAGCAGCTTACCGCTAGCGGGAGAGCTTTCGAGCACAGATACGCAGTATTTT
CDR3 protein: CASSLPLAGELSSTDTQYF

clone size: many
J gene: TRBJ2-1
V gene: TRBV25-1
D gene: .
CDR3 DNA: TGTGCCACCAGGGGGGATCGTGAAAATGAGCAGTTCTTC
CDR3 protein: CATRGDRENEQFF